Sequencing of this TCR beta chain was carried out in a study of T cell repertoires in cytomegalovirus infection. Background on the study: Shared public TCR beta signatures pointed to both CMV infection and a matching HLA type. Study-level findings and limits: Carriers of CMV plus the relevant HLA were identified by cumulative public TCR beta family frequency.

J gave up 7 bases and V 5 bases, and 10 bases lay outside the gene matches. This CDR3 is 14 amino acids long. From the reads, TCRdb called clonotypes with MiXCR, one entry per CDR3 protein. The repertoire holds about 69,000 distinct CDR3 sequences, with more than 25% as singletons. This clonotype has only a few counts. Its matching antigen is unknown. The material sequenced was CD8+ T cells from cultured PBMCs, taken from culture after CMV antigen stimulation. The origin of this receptor is a human donor in good health (CMV status not recorded). Some clones in this sample may be carry-over from other donors' samples. This chain links TRBV12-3 or TRBV12-4 with TRBJ1-2, with 7 bases that match TRBD1. The CDR3 DNA sequence: TGTGCCAGCAGTCCCCTCCCAGGGGGTGTTGGCTACACCTTC. This gives the protein CASSPLPGGVGYTF.